The TCR beta chain under discussion was sequenced for a study of early T cells in non-severe SARS-CoV-2 infection. Study background: Unsorted whole blood bulk RNA was sequenced, with unpaired chains.

Trimming took 0 bases from V and 2 from J, leaving 12 bases between them. CDR1 and CDR2 (germline): LNHNV, YYDKDF (reference sequence). The CDR3 contains 16 residues. This clonotype was detected only a few times. Its antigen is as yet unknown. The study, taken as a whole, reports: In VDJdb matching, anti-spike CD8 responses were favored while private and CD4 specificities went missing.

Attached unique molecular identifiers marked individual cDNA molecules. MiXCR was run by TCRdb on the 5' RACE reads, yielding one entry per CDR3 protein. In the table there are some 30,000 distinct CDR3 sequences, approximately 4.3% of which are singletons. The gene calls are TRBV15 and TRBJ2-3; D is ambiguous. This TCR came from an adult who was a healthcare worker with PCR-confirmed SARS-CoV-2 infection or an uninfected control (not recorded which). Sequencing was carried out using whole blood. The CDR3 is CATSREYGSYTDTQYF. In DNA, the CDR3 is TGTGCCACCAGCAGAGAATACGGCTCTTACACAGATACGCAGTATTTT.